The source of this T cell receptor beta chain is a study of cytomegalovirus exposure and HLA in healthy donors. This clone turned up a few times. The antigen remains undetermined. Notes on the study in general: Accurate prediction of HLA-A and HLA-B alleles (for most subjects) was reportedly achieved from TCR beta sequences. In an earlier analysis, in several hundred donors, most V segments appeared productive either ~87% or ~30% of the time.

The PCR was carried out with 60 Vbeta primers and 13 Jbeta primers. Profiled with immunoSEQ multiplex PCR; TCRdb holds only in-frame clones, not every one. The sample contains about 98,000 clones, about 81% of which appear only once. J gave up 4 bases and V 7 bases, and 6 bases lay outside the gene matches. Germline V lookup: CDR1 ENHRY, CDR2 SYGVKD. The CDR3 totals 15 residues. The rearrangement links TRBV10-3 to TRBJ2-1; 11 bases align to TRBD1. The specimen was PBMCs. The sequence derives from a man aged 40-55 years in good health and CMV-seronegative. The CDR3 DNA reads TGTGCCATCACCGAGGACAGGGGGCAGTACAATGAGCAGTTCTTC. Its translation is CAITEDRGQYNEQFF.